Listed below are T cell receptor beta chains from one sample, sequenced in a study of healthy donors' naive CD4 and CD8 T cells. TCRdb passed the reads through MiXCR, listing each CDR3 protein once. Of 200,000 or so distinct CDR3 sequences in the sample, 65% to 75% were seen once. The sequenced sample was naive CD4+ and CD8+ T cells sorted from blood, pooled from several donors. These receptors originate from a pool of human donors in good health; the sample pools cells from several healthy donors. CDR3s leave out the opening cysteine and the closing phenylalanine or tryptophan. Each record gives: V gene, J gene, D gene, CDR3 protein. A D gene is named only where the DNA matches it firmly.

v_gene: TRBV13; j_gene: TRBJ2-7; d_gene: -; CDR3aa: ASKWGTSYEQY
v_gene: TRBV6-5; j_gene: TRBJ2-1; d_gene: TRBD2; CDR3aa: ASSYRGLAGDNEQF
v_gene: TRBV30; j_gene: TRBJ2-7; d_gene: TRBD1; CDR3aa: AWSSPGRGREQY
v_gene: TRBV29-1; j_gene: TRBJ2-7; d_gene: -; CDR3aa: SVSVYYEQY
v_gene: TRBV14; j_gene: TRBJ2-1; d_gene: TRBD2; CDR3aa: ASSPRAGAYYNEQF
v_gene: TRBV10-3; j_gene: TRBJ2-1; d_gene: TRBD2; CDR3aa: AISGRAGEQF
v_gene: TRBV29-1; j_gene: TRBJ2-5; d_gene: -; CDR3aa: SVIRAAGGETQY
v_gene: TRBV10-3; j_gene: TRBJ2-5; d_gene: -; CDR3aa: AIGGVNQETQY
v_gene: TRBV19; j_gene: TRBJ1-2; d_gene: -; CDR3aa: ASSIGEGDYGYT
v_gene: TRBV10-3; j_gene: TRBJ2-7; d_gene: TRBD1; CDR3aa: AISDPGTGDYEQY
v_gene: TRBV11-2; j_gene: TRBJ2-3; d_gene: TRBD1; CDR3aa: ASSRTGVVTDTQY
v_gene: TRBV29-1; j_gene: TRBJ2-7; d_gene: TRBD1; CDR3aa: SVTGQGAYEQY
v_gene: TRBV5-6; j_gene: TRBJ1-2; d_gene: TRBD1; CDR3aa: ASSFVDRDNYGYT
v_gene: TRBV29-1; j_gene: TRBJ1-2; d_gene: -; CDR3aa: SVEATGGYT
v_gene: TRBV24-1; j_gene: TRBJ2-3; d_gene: -; CDR3aa: ATSSDGTQY
v_gene: TRBV27; j_gene: TRBJ2-7; d_gene: -; CDR3aa: ASSSDRDTAYEQY
v_gene: TRBV10-3; j_gene: TRBJ2-2; d_gene: TRBD1; CDR3aa: AIRTGTGANTGELF
v_gene: TRBV29-1; j_gene: TRBJ2-4; d_gene: -; CDR3aa: SVDVGQNIQY
v_gene: TRBV12-5; j_gene: TRBJ2-7; d_gene: -; CDR3aa: AREFRGSYEQY
v_gene: TRBV19; j_gene: TRBJ1-2; d_gene: -; CDR3aa: ASSGVRIYGYT
v_gene: TRBV12-3/TRBV12-4; j_gene: TRBJ1-5; d_gene: -; CDR3aa: ASSFGMLGYNQPQH
v_gene: TRBV29-1; j_gene: TRBJ1-2; d_gene: TRBD1; CDR3aa: SARGQAYGYT
v_gene: TRBV19; j_gene: TRBJ1-5; d_gene: -; CDR3aa: ASSIAQSQPQH
v_gene: TRBV2; j_gene: TRBJ1-2; d_gene: -; CDR3aa: ASSDLLQLYGYT
v_gene: TRBV6-1; j_gene: TRBJ2-7; d_gene: -; CDR3aa: ASMLENLGYEQY
v_gene: TRBV6-2/TRBV6-3; j_gene: TRBJ2-1; d_gene: TRBD1; CDR3aa: ASTDPTTGGGRGQF
v_gene: TRBV5-6; j_gene: TRBJ1-1; d_gene: TRBD1; CDR3aa: ASSYGTGLGTEAF
v_gene: TRBV5-6; j_gene: TRBJ1-2; d_gene: -; CDR3aa: ASSSGTTHYT
v_gene: TRBV6-5; j_gene: TRBJ2-1; d_gene: TRBD2; CDR3aa: ASSGLAGVSYNEQF
v_gene: TRBV6-5; j_gene: TRBJ2-3; d_gene: -; CDR3aa: ASSPRLASTDTQY